Listed below are T cell receptor beta chains from one sample, sequenced in a study of radiation and T cells in renal cell carcinoma. The method was immunoSEQ multiplex PCR; TCRdb's version includes in-frame clones alone and lacks a portion of them. The sample yields 25,000 to 30,000 clones, over 75% seen once. The sample was blood, taken from a patient whose treatment included radiotherapy and nephrectomy. The receptor source for this set is a man in his sixties with renal cell carcinoma. CDR3s include the opening cysteine and the closing phenylalanine or tryptophan. Each record gives: J gene, D gene, V gene, clone size, CDR3 DNA, CDR3 protein. D genes are given only for firm matches. Expanded clones get a size class; other rows say once, few or many, or leave the size out.

j_call: TRBJ2-5; d_call: -; v_call: TRBV29-1; clone_size: -; cdr3_nt: TGCAGCGTTCAACTAACCCTAGGAGAGACCCAGTACTTC; cdr3_aa: CSVQLTLGETQYF
j_call: TRBJ2-1; d_call: TRBD2; v_call: TRBV18; clone_size: -; cdr3_nt: TGTGCCAGCTCACCCGGGGGGGAGCAGTTCTTC; cdr3_aa: CASSPGGEQFF
j_call: TRBJ1-2; d_call: -; v_call: TRBV6-5; clone_size: -; cdr3_nt: TGTGCCAGCAGTTACGGGGGGGTTACCTATGGCTACACCTTC; cdr3_aa: CASSYGGVTYGYTF
j_call: TRBJ2-5; d_call: TRBD2; v_call: TRBV25-1; clone_size: -; cdr3_nt: TGTGCCAGCAGTGAAGGACTAGCGGGACTACAAGAGACCCAGTACTTC; cdr3_aa: CASSEGLAGLQETQYF
j_call: TRBJ1-3; d_call: -; v_call: TRBV2; clone_size: -; cdr3_nt: TGTGCCAGCAGTGTCCGGTTTTCGGGAAACACCATATATTTT; cdr3_aa: CASSVRFSGNTIYF
j_call: TRBJ2-7; d_call: TRBD2; v_call: TRBV4-3; clone_size: -; cdr3_nt: TGCGCCAGCAGCCAAGATAGGGCTAGCGGGAGTGTGCAGTACTTC; cdr3_aa: CASSQDRASGSVQYF
j_call: TRBJ1-1; d_call: TRBD1; v_call: TRBV27; clone_size: few; cdr3_nt: TGTGCCAGCAGTACCCGACAGGGGGACGCTTTCTTT; cdr3_aa: CASSTRQGDAFF
j_call: TRBJ2-2; d_call: -; v_call: TRBV2; clone_size: -; cdr3_nt: TGTGCCAGCAGTGTATCTAGGGCGAACGGGGAGCTGTTTTTT; cdr3_aa: CASSVSRANGELFF
j_call: TRBJ2-2; d_call: -; v_call: TRBV5-1; clone_size: -; cdr3_nt: TGCGCCAGCAGCTTGAGCGGAGCCACCGGGGAGCTGTTTTTT; cdr3_aa: CASSLSGATGELFF
j_call: TRBJ1-1; d_call: -; v_call: TRBV2; clone_size: -; cdr3_nt: TGTGCCAGCAGTGGGAGTCGGGGAATGAACACTGAAGCTTTCTTT; cdr3_aa: CASSGSRGMNTEAFF
j_call: TRBJ1-4; d_call: TRBD1; v_call: TRBV18; clone_size: -; cdr3_nt: TGTGCCAGCTCACCACCGGGACAGCCTAATGAAAAACTGTTTTTT; cdr3_aa: CASSPPGQPNEKLFF
j_call: TRBJ1-1; d_call: -; v_call: TRBV7-9; clone_size: medium-sized; cdr3_nt: TGTGCCAGCAGCTTAGTTCCCACGAACGTTGAAGCTTTCTTT; cdr3_aa: CASSLVPTNVEAFF
j_call: TRBJ1-6; d_call: -; v_call: TRBV14; clone_size: -; cdr3_nt: TGTGCCAGCAGCCAAGGGGGGCTCTATAATTCACCCCTCCACTTT; cdr3_aa: CASSQGGLYNSPLHF
j_call: TRBJ2-7; d_call: -; v_call: TRBV18; clone_size: once; cdr3_nt: TGTGCCAGCTCTCTCTCCCAAATCAGCTCCTACGAGCAGTACTTC; cdr3_aa: CASSLSQISSYEQYF
j_call: TRBJ2-7; d_call: TRBD1; v_call: TRBV19; clone_size: -; cdr3_nt: TGTGCCAGTAGTATCGGGGGACAGGGAGTCCACGAGCAGTACTTC; cdr3_aa: CASSIGGQGVHEQYF
j_call: TRBJ1-4; d_call: TRBD1; v_call: TRBV7-6; clone_size: -; cdr3_nt: TGTGCCAGCAGTTCCGGACAGGGGGGGACAAAACTGTTTTTT; cdr3_aa: CASSSGQGGTKLFF
j_call: TRBJ2-7; d_call: -; v_call: TRBV28; clone_size: -; cdr3_nt: TGTGCCAGCAGTCCATTGACAGTCTCCTACGAGCAGTACTTC; cdr3_aa: CASSPLTVSYEQYF
j_call: TRBJ2-6; d_call: -; v_call: TRBV27; clone_size: -; cdr3_nt: TGTGCCAGCTCTAGAAGACAGAGCTCTGGGGCCAACGTCCTGACTTTC; cdr3_aa: CASSRRQSSGANVLTF
j_call: TRBJ2-3; d_call: TRBD1; v_call: TRBV6-5; clone_size: once; cdr3_nt: TGTGCCAGCAGTTACTCGGGACAGGGGGCTTCAGATACGCAGTATTTT; cdr3_aa: CASSYSGQGASDTQYF
j_call: TRBJ1-5; d_call: -; v_call: TRBV10-3; clone_size: few; cdr3_nt: TGTGCCATCAGTGAGTCGGAAAGCAATCAGCCCCAGCATTTT; cdr3_aa: CAISESESNQPQHF
j_call: TRBJ2-7; d_call: TRBD1; v_call: TRBV15; clone_size: -; cdr3_nt: TGTGCCACCAGCAAACCAGGGACAGGGAGCTCCTACGAGCAGTACTTC; cdr3_aa: CATSKPGTGSSYEQYF
j_call: TRBJ2-3; d_call: TRBD2; v_call: TRBV7-8; clone_size: once; cdr3_nt: TGTGCCAGCAGCTTACGTCGGCTAGCGGGGGGAGATACGCAGTATTTT; cdr3_aa: CASSLRRLAGGDTQYF
j_call: TRBJ2-1; d_call: TRBD2; v_call: TRBV19; clone_size: -; cdr3_nt: TGTGCCAGTAGCCTAGGGACTAGCGGGCTTTACAATGAGCAGTTCTTC; cdr3_aa: CASSLGTSGLYNEQFF
j_call: TRBJ2-1; d_call: -; v_call: TRBV27; clone_size: -; cdr3_nt: TGTGCCAGCAGTTTAAATTCGCTAGGAGGGGCCCAATACAATGAGCAGTTCTTC; cdr3_aa: CASSLNSLGGAQYNEQFF
j_call: TRBJ2-2; d_call: -; v_call: TRBV4-1; clone_size: -; cdr3_nt: TGCGCCAGCAGCCCTCGGGTCTTTGAGGGGGAGCTGTTTTTT; cdr3_aa: CASSPRVFEGELFF